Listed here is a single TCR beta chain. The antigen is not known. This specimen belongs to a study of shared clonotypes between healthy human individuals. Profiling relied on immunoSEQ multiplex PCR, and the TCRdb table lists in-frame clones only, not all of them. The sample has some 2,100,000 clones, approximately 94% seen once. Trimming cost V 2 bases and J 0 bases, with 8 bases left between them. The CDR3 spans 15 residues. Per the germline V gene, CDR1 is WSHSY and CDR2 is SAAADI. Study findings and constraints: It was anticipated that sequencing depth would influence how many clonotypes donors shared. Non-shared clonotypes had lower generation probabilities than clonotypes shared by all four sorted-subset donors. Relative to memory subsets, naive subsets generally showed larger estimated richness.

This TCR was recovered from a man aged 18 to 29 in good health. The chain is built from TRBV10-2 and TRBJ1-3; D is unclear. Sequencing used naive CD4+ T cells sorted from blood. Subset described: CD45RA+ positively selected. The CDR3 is CASSESGSSGNTIYF. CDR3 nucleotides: TGCGCCAGCAGTGAGAGTGGCAGCTCTGGAAACACCATATATTTT.